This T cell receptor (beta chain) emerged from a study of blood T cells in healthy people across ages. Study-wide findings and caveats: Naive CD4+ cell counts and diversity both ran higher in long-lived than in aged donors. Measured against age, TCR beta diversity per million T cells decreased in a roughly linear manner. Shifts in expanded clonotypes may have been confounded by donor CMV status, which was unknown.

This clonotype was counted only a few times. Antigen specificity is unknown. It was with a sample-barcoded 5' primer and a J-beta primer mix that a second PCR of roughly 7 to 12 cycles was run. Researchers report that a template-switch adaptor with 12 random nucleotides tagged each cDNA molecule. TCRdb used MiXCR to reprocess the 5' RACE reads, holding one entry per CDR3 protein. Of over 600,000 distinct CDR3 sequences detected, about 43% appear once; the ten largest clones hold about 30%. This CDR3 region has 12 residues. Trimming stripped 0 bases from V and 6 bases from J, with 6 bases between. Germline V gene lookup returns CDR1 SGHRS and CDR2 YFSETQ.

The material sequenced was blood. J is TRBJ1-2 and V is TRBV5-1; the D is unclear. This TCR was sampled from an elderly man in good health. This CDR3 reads CASSLARNGYTF. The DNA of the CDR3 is TGCGCCAGCAGCTTGGCCAGGAATGGCTACACCTTC.